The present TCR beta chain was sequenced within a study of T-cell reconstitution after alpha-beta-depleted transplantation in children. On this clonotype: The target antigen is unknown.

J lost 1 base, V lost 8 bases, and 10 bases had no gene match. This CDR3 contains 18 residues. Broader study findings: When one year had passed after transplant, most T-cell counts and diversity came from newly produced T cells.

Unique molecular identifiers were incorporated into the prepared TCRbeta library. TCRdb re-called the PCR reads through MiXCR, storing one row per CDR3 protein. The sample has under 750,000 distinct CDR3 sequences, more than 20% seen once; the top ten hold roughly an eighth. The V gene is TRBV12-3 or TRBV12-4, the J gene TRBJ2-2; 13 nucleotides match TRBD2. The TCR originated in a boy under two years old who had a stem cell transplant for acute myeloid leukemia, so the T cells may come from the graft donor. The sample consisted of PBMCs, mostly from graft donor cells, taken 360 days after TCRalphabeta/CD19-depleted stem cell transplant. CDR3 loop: CASAGTSGDILNTGELFF. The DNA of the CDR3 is TGTGCCAGCGCGGGGACTAGCGGGGATATACTGAACACCGGGGAGCTGTTTTTT.